This T cell receptor beta chain was found in a study of beta chain features in type 1 diabetes. Study-wide results and limits: Shortening of TCRB CDR3s, moderate but significant, appeared in all four CD4+ subsets of Type 1 diabetes patients.

What was sequenced were expressed TCRB transcripts, since all of the isolated RNA had been reverse transcribed. The assay was immunoSEQ multiplex PCR, and TCRdb's table has in-frame clones only and misses some. The table has 150,000 to 200,000 clones, roughly 9% seen once; the top ten hold under 0.75%. This clone showed up just a few times. Its specificity is unknown. V lost 8 bases and J 0 bases, leaving 8 bases between the germline ends. The CDR3 covers 12 residues. From germline, CDR1 is SNHLY and CDR2 FYNNEI. This chain uses TRBV2 with TRBJ2-7; D perhaps matches TRBD2 (6 bases). This receptor was identified in a woman under 40 with type 1 diabetes. The material sequenced was central memory CD4+ T cells from blood. CDR3 amino acids: CASGGDSYEQYF. The DNA of the CDR3 is TGTGCCAGCGGCGGGGACTCCTACGAGCAGTACTTC.